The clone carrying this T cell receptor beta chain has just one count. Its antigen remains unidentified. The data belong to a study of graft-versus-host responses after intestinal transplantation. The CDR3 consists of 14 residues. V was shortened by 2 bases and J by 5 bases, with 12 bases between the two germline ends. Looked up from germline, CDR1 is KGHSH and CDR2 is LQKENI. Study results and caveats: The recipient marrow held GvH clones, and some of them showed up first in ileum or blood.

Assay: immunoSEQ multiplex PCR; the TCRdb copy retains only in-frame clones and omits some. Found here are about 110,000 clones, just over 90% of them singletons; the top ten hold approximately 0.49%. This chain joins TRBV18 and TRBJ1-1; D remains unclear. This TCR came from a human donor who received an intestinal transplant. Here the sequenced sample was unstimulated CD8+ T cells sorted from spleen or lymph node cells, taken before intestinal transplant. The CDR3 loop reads CASSPLSGITEAFF. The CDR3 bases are TGTGCCAGCTCACCATTGTCGGGGATAACTGAAGCTTTCTTT.